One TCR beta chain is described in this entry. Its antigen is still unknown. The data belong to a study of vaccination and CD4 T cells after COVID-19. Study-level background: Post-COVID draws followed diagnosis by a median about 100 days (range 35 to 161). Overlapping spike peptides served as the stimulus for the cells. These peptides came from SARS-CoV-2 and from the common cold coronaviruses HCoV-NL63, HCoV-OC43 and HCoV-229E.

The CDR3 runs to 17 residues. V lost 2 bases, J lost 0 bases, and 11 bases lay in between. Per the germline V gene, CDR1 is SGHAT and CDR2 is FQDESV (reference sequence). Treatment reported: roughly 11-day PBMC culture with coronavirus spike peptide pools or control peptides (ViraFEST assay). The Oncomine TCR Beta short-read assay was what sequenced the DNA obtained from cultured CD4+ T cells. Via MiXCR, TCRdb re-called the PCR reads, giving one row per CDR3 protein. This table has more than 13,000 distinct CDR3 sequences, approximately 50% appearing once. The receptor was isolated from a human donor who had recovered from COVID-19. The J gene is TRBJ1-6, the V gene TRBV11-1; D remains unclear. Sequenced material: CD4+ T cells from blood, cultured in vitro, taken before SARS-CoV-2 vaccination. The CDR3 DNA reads TGTGCCAGCAGCTTATTTCGGGGAAGCTCCTATAATTCACCCCTCCACTTT. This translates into CASSLFRGSSYNSPLHF.